This section outlines one T cell receptor beta chain sequence together with its context. Its antigen is not identified. Uncontrolled infection, other autoimmune disease, pregnancy or lactation barred patients from enrollment. The entry originates in a study of T cells in Graves' hyperthyroidism and ophthalmopathy. Study findings and constraints: Also found in blood were most expanded thyroid clonotypes above 0.001.

The TCR beta CDR3 regions underwent amplification using RNA transcripts as the source. The HTBI primer set was used in a first-round RT-PCR of the TCR CDR3. From the multiplex PCR reads, TCRdb called clonotypes with MiXCR, one entry per CDR3 protein. The sample includes hundreds of thousands of distinct CDR3 sequences, over 35% seen only once; the top ten take 8% to 9%. The TCR was taken from a man younger than 35 with Graves' hyperthyroidism. Sequencing was performed on blood.

The CDR3 bases are TGTGCCAGCAGTGCCCTTTTCGGACAGGGGGCGGGCGGGGAGCTGTTTTTT. Protein sequence: CASSALFGQGAGGELFF. The chain couples TRBV25-1 to TRBJ2-2; 11 bases map to TRBD1. CDR3 length equals 17 residues. From germline, CDR1 is MGHDK and CDR2 SYGVNS. J lost 7 bases, V lost 4 bases, and 11 bases had no gene match.